This T cell receptor beta chain appears in the sequencing data of a study of blood T cell repertoires in COVID-19. Overall study context: T cells, B-cell-depleted T cells, or PBMCs supplied cDNA or gDNA.

As handled by the study authors: Amplification with reference gene primers provided the estimates of nucleated cell counts. Profiling relied on immunoSEQ multiplex PCR, and the TCRdb table lists in-frame clones only, not all of them. V and J calls and clone size are given by that table; D and trimming were obtained from the DNA. The data contain about 230,000 clones, 85% to 90% of them singletons. The germline gives CDR1 MNHEY, CDR2 SVGAGI. CDR3 size: 14 residues. Trimming cost V 0 bases and J 3 bases, with 8 bases left between them. The sequence derives from a man between 45 and 60 years old with COVID-19, enrolled during active disease. Material for sequencing was peripheral blood. The chain carries TRBV6-5 and TRBJ1-2; D remains unclear. Here the CDR3 reads CASSYSQKYYGYTF. CDR3 sequence (DNA): TGTGCCAGCAGTTACTCGCAGAAGTACTATGGCTACACCTTC.